A selection of T cell receptor beta chains follows, all from one sample in a study of cytomegalovirus exposure and HLA in healthy donors. Repertoires were generated with immunoSEQ multiplex PCR, while TCRdb's copy carries only in-frame clones and drops some. The repertoire holds 250,000 to 350,000 clones, with about nine tenths as singletons. The sequenced material came from PBMCs. The receptors derive from a man aged 40-55 years in good health and CMV-seropositive. The CDR3 runs from the conserved cysteine through the conserved F or W. The D gene is left open where the match is weak. Some rows have no size entry. The others give once, few or many, or a class for an expanded clone.

d_gene: NA
abundance: NA
v_gene: TRBV4-1
j_gene: TRBJ1-5
CDR3aa: CASSQGSQQGHQPQHF
CDR3nt: TGCGCCAGCAGCCAAGGATCCCAACAGGGTCATCAGCCCCAGCATTTT

d_gene: TRBD2
abundance: few
v_gene: TRBV5-1
j_gene: TRBJ2-2
CDR3aa: CASSLNEGGAGELFF
CDR3nt: TGCGCCAGCAGCTTGAACGAGGGAGGGGCCGGGGAGCTGTTTTTT

d_gene: TRBD2
abundance: NA
v_gene: TRBV7-2
j_gene: TRBJ2-7
CDR3aa: CASSLEAREGYEQYF
CDR3nt: TGTGCCAGCAGCTTAGAGGCGCGGGAGGGTTACGAGCAGTACTTC

d_gene: TRBD1
abundance: NA
v_gene: TRBV15
j_gene: TRBJ2-7
CDR3aa: CATSRGGQSYEQYF
CDR3nt: TGTGCCACCAGCCGAGGGGGACAGTCCTACGAGCAGTACTTC

d_gene: NA
abundance: NA
v_gene: TRBV19
j_gene: TRBJ2-7
CDR3aa: CASSADYRTYEQYF
CDR3nt: TGTGCCAGTAGCGCGGACTACCGGACCTACGAGCAGTACTTC

d_gene: NA
abundance: NA
v_gene: TRBV28
j_gene: TRBJ1-4
CDR3aa: CASSFQGIGTNEKLFF
CDR3nt: TGTGCCAGCAGTTTCCAGGGGATAGGGACTAATGAAAAACTGTTTTTT

d_gene: TRBD2
abundance: NA
v_gene: TRBV4-3
j_gene: TRBJ2-1
CDR3aa: CASSHSGGPDDGQFF
CDR3nt: TGCGCCAGCAGCCACTCGGGAGGGCCGGACGATGGGCAGTTCTTC

d_gene: TRBD1
abundance: NA
v_gene: TRBV5-1
j_gene: TRBJ2-6
CDR3aa: CASSPAGTGGSGANVLTF
CDR3nt: TGCGCCAGCAGCCCCGCCGGGACAGGGGGCTCTGGGGCCAACGTCCTGACTTTC

d_gene: TRBD1
abundance: NA
v_gene: TRBV2
j_gene: TRBJ2-7
CDR3aa: CASSEATGVGHEQYF
CDR3nt: TGTGCCAGCAGTGAAGCTACAGGGGTCGGACACGAGCAGTACTTC

d_gene: TRBD1
abundance: once
v_gene: TRBV19
j_gene: TRBJ1-1
CDR3aa: CASATGRSSTEAFF
CDR3nt: TGTGCCAGTGCGACAGGGAGGAGTAGCACTGAAGCTTTCTTT

d_gene: NA
abundance: once
v_gene: TRBV4-1
j_gene: TRBJ2-1
CDR3aa: CASRALGGEQFF
CDR3nt: TGCGCCAGCAGAGCGCTCGGGGGTGAGCAGTTCTTC

d_gene: NA
abundance: few
v_gene: TRBV7-9
j_gene: TRBJ1-2
CDR3aa: CASTSGRNYGYTF
CDR3nt: TGTGCCAGCACCTCGGGGAGAAACTATGGCTACACCTTC

d_gene: TRBD1
abundance: NA
v_gene: TRBV9
j_gene: TRBJ2-7
CDR3aa: CASSVGAGGPEQYF
CDR3nt: TGTGCCAGCAGCGTAGGGGCAGGGGGACCGGAGCAGTACTTC

d_gene: TRBD1
abundance: NA
v_gene: TRBV9
j_gene: TRBJ2-7
CDR3aa: CASSGDPGGLYEQYF
CDR3nt: TGTGCCAGCAGCGGAGACCCAGGGGGCCTCTACGAGCAGTACTTC

d_gene: NA
abundance: NA
v_gene: TRBV5-4
j_gene: TRBJ2-4
CDR3aa: CASSLDRAPKNIQYF
CDR3nt: TGTGCCAGCAGCTTGGACAGAGCTCCAAAAAACATTCAGTACTTC

d_gene: TRBD2
abundance: NA
v_gene: TRBV5-1
j_gene: TRBJ2-3
CDR3aa: CASSLGLAGGRADTQYF
CDR3nt: TGCGCCAGCAGCTTGGGACTAGCGGGAGGGCGAGCAGATACGCAGTATTTT

d_gene: NA
abundance: NA
v_gene: TRBV6-1
j_gene: TRBJ2-7
CDR3aa: CASRRDTDEQYF
CDR3nt: TGTGCCAGCAGGAGGGACACCGACGAGCAGTACTTC

d_gene: NA
abundance: few
v_gene: TRBV29-1
j_gene: TRBJ1-1
CDR3aa: CSVATQVLTEAFF
CDR3nt: TGCAGCGTCGCAACCCAAGTACTAACTGAAGCTTTCTTT

d_gene: TRBD1
abundance: NA
v_gene: TRBV18
j_gene: TRBJ2-1
CDR3aa: CASSSRPGDRDYNEQFF
CDR3nt: TGTGCCAGCTCATCTCGACCAGGGGACAGGGACTACAATGAGCAGTTCTTC

d_gene: NA
abundance: NA
v_gene: TRBV6-5
j_gene: TRBJ2-3
CDR3aa: CASSYSRGTDTQYF
CDR3nt: TGTGCCAGCAGTTACTCGAGGGGCACAGATACGCAGTATTTT

d_gene: TRBD1
abundance: NA
v_gene: TRBV7-6
j_gene: TRBJ1-5
CDR3aa: CASSLGQGLSNQPQHF
CDR3nt: TGTGCCAGCAGCTTAGGACAGGGCTTGAGCAATCAGCCCCAGCATTTT

d_gene: TRBD2
abundance: once
v_gene: TRBV2
j_gene: TRBJ2-7
CDR3aa: CASSVVRREVSYEQYF
CDR3nt: TGTGCCAGCAGTGTCGTGAGGCGGGAGGTCTCCTACGAGCAGTACTTC

d_gene: NA
abundance: few
v_gene: TRBV6-5
j_gene: TRBJ1-5
CDR3aa: CASSAGRRAYQPQHF
CDR3nt: TGTGCCAGCAGTGCTGGGAGGAGGGCTTATCAGCCCCAGCATTTT

d_gene: TRBD2
abundance: NA
v_gene: TRBV5-1
j_gene: TRBJ2-3
CDR3aa: CASSLSAGGRTDTQYF
CDR3nt: TGCGCCAGCAGCTTGTCCGCCGGCGGGAGGACAGATACGCAGTATTTT

d_gene: TRBD2
abundance: NA
v_gene: TRBV4-3
j_gene: TRBJ2-3
CDR3aa: CASSQVAGTQYF
CDR3nt: TGCGCCAGCAGCCAGGTAGCGGGTACGCAGTATTTT

d_gene: NA
abundance: NA
v_gene: TRBV19
j_gene: TRBJ1-5
CDR3aa: CASSIGQLSNQPQHF
CDR3nt: TGTGCCAGTAGTATAGGACAGTTAAGCAATCAGCCCCAGCATTTT

d_gene: NA
abundance: NA
v_gene: TRBV5-6
j_gene: TRBJ1-1
CDR3aa: CASSLGGGTEAFF
CDR3nt: TGTGCCAGCAGCTTGGGGGGAGGCACTGAAGCTTTCTTT

d_gene: NA
abundance: NA
v_gene: TRBV2
j_gene: TRBJ2-5
CDR3aa: CAREQTQETQYF
CDR3nt: TGTGCCAGAGAACAGACCCAAGAGACCCAGTACTTC

d_gene: NA
abundance: few
v_gene: TRBV4-2
j_gene: TRBJ1-2
CDR3aa: CASSQAGGYGGYTF
CDR3nt: TGTGCCAGCAGCCAAGCAGGTGGCTATGGAGGCTACACCTTC

d_gene: TRBD2
abundance: NA
v_gene: TRBV19
j_gene: TRBJ2-7
CDR3aa: CASSIGAGGHEQYF
CDR3nt: TGTGCCAGTAGTATTGGAGCGGGAGGTCACGAGCAGTACTTC

d_gene: TRBD1
abundance: NA
v_gene: TRBV7-9
j_gene: TRBJ2-6
CDR3aa: CASSSRGQMISGANVLTF
CDR3nt: TGTGCCAGCAGCTCCAGGGGACAGATGATCTCTGGGGCCAACGTCCTGACTTTC

d_gene: TRBD2
abundance: NA
v_gene: TRBV11-2
j_gene: TRBJ2-1
CDR3aa: CASSLDPDSGTTEFF
CDR3nt: TGTGCCAGCAGCTTAGATCCGGATTCCGGGACTACGGAGTTCTTC

d_gene: TRBD1
abundance: NA
v_gene: TRBV4-1
j_gene: TRBJ2-1
CDR3aa: CASSQGQTGGFRFF
CDR3nt: TGCGCCAGCAGCCAAGGGCAGACAGGGGGCTTTCGGTTCTTC

d_gene: TRBD2
abundance: few
v_gene: TRBV5-1
j_gene: TRBJ2-5
CDR3aa: CASSTGGLAGEETQYF
CDR3nt: TGCGCCAGCAGCACCGGGGGACTAGCGGGAGAAGAGACCCAGTACTTC

d_gene: NA
abundance: NA
v_gene: TRBV7-6
j_gene: TRBJ2-7
CDR3aa: CASSPLSGRSYEQYF
CDR3nt: TGTGCCAGCAGCCCATTAAGCGGGCGCTCCTACGAGCAGTACTTC

d_gene: NA
abundance: NA
v_gene: TRBV19
j_gene: TRBJ2-7
CDR3aa: CASNPPGKTYEQYF
CDR3nt: TGTGCCAGTAACCCTCCGGGGAAAACCTACGAGCAGTACTTC

d_gene: TRBD2
abundance: NA
v_gene: TRBV5-6
j_gene: TRBJ2-7
CDR3aa: CASSPGTSGSIYEQYF
CDR3nt: TGTGCCAGCAGCCCTGGGACTAGCGGGAGTATATACGAGCAGTACTTC

d_gene: TRBD2
abundance: NA
v_gene: TRBV11-2
j_gene: TRBJ2-1
CDR3aa: CASSLIPGREGPDEQFF
CDR3nt: TGTGCCAGCAGCTTAATCCCCGGACGGGAGGGCCCGGATGAGCAGTTCTTC

d_gene: TRBD1
abundance: NA
v_gene: TRBV28
j_gene: TRBJ2-7
CDR3aa: CASSKTGVVNYEQYF
CDR3nt: TGTGCCAGCAGTAAGACAGGGGTGGTTAACTACGAGCAGTACTTC

d_gene: NA
abundance: NA
v_gene: TRBV5-1
j_gene: TRBJ2-1
CDR3aa: CASSLRQDNNEQFF
CDR3nt: TGCGCCAGCAGCTTGCGACAGGACAACAATGAGCAGTTCTTC

d_gene: NA
abundance: NA
v_gene: TRBV19
j_gene: TRBJ2-5
CDR3aa: CASSMGGTTGETQYF
CDR3nt: TGTGCCAGTAGTATGGGAGGGACAACAGGGGAGACCCAGTACTTC